The 21 T cell receptor beta chains listed next were all sequenced from one sample in a study of cytomegalovirus exposure and HLA in healthy donors. The PCR was carried out with 60 Vbeta primers and 13 Jbeta primers. Some clones are missing from TCRdb's copy, which holds only in-frame ones; the method was immunoSEQ multiplex PCR. The table has around 100,000 clones, over 60% seen once. The sample comprised PBMCs. The receptors were sampled from a man aged 30-40 years in good health and CMV-seropositive.

DNA for the CDR3: TGTGCCTGTGGGGAGGTGGGTGGGACAGATACGCAGTATTTT. Translating it yields CACGEVGGTDTQYF. This sequence joins TRBV30 and TRBJ2-3; maybe TRBD2 (6 bases). Trimming took off 6 bases at V and 3 bases at J, with 16 bases between the two ends. The CDR3 has 14 amino acids. Germline CDR1 GTSNPN, CDR2 SVGIG (reference sequence). Together with reference TRBV30 and TRBJ2-3, the CDR3 gives the full variable domain: SQTIHQWPATLVQPVGSPLSLECTVEGTSNPNLYWYRQAAGRGLQLLFYSVGIGQISSEVPQNLSASRPQDRQFILSSKKLLLSDSGFYLCACGEVGGTDTQYFGPGTRLTVL.

The rearrangement uses TRBV5-6 and TRBJ1-2, with 8 positions matching TRBD1. Germline V CDR1 and CDR2: SGHDT, YYEEEE. The CDR3 length is 15 residues. V shed 1 base, J shed 2 bases, and the junction held 4 bases outside the gene matches. CDR3 sequence (DNA): TGTGCCAGCAGCTTGTCGAGACAGGGGAACTATGGCTACACCTTC. It codes for CASSLSRQGNYGYTF. Combining the CDR3 with reference TRBV5-6 and TRBJ1-2 gives the whole variable domain DAGVTQSPTHLIKTRGQQVTLRCSPKSGHDTVSWYQQALGQGPQFIFQYYEEEERQRGNFPDRFSGHQFPNYSSELNVNALLLGDSALYLCASSLSRQGNYGYTFGSGTRLTVV.

This clone has a single count. The rearrangement joins TRBV27 to TRBJ1-1; D call uncertain. Trimming took off 0 bases at V and 2 bases at J, with 10 bases between the two ends. The CDR3 runs to 15 residues. Germline CDR1 reads MNHEY; CDR2 reads SMNVEV (reference sequence). This CDR3 is CASSLSLLGNTEAFF. The DNA of the CDR3 is TGTGCCAGCAGTTTATCACTACTCGGAAACACTGAAGCTTTCTTT.

In this sample, this clone turned up once. This chain links TRBV6-1 with TRBJ1-6; D remains unclear. Germline V CDR1 and CDR2: MNHNS, SASEGT. V was pared by 1 base and J by 8 bases, with 6 bases between. The CDR3 consists of 13 residues. This CDR3 reads CASSEVGDSPLHF. CDR3 sequence (DNA): TGTGCCAGCAGTGAAGTCGGGGATTCACCCCTCCACTTT.

The chain recombines TRBV6-5 with TRBJ2-7; TRBD1 agrees at 12 bases. CDR1 is MNHEY and CDR2 is SVGAGI in the germline V gene. J gave up 6 bases and V 5 bases, and 5 bases lay outside the gene matches. The CDR3 has 14 amino acids. CDR3 nucleotide sequence: TGTGCCAGCAGTGGGGGACAGGGGGCCAGCGAGCAGTACTTC. Its protein is CASSGGQGASEQYF.

The chain couples TRBV9 to TRBJ2-5; TRBD2 matches 8 bases. Per germline, CDR1 SGDLS and CDR2 YYNGEE. V gave up 4 bases and J gave up 5 bases; unmatched junction bases: 7. CDR3 length: 14 residues. CDR3 sequence: CASSPGGGRETQYF. CDR3 DNA: TGTGCCAGCAGCCCCGGGGGGGGTAGGGAGACCCAGTACTTC.

The V and J genes are TRBV6-1 and TRBJ2-7; a possible D gene is TRBD2 (6 bases). The CDR3 covers 14 residues. V was clipped by 7 bases and J by 3 bases, with 16 bases between them. Looked up from germline, CDR1 is MNHNS and CDR2 is SASEGT. As DNA, the CDR3 is TGTGCCAGCAACTGGGGAGGCAAAAACTACGAGCAGTACTTC. Translated, it gives CASNWGGKNYEQYF.

This clone occurred a few times. J is TRBJ1-1 and V is TRBV5-4, with a tentative D call TRBD1 (6 bases). The V and J ends lost 3 bases and 3 bases respectively, with 12 bases between them. Germline lookup yields CDR1 SGHNT and CDR2 YYREEE (reference sequence). The CDR3 sequence is 14 residues long. This CDR3 is CASSSVPGDTEAFF. CDR3 in DNA: TGTGCCAGCAGCTCCGTCCCAGGGGACACTGAAGCTTTCTTT.

V gene TRBV27 combines with J gene TRBJ2-3; TRBD1 might be the D (6 bases). The CDR3 consists of 17 residues. Trimming cost V 5 bases and J 1 base, with 19 bases left between them. The germline V gene has CDR1 MNHEY and CDR2 SMNVEV (reference sequence). CDR3 in DNA: TGTGCCAGCAGTCCCCAGGACAGCCCCTACGGCACAGATACGCAGTATTTT. Its translation: CASSPQDSPYGTDTQYF.

The chain carries TRBV5-4 and TRBJ2-1, with 10 bases matching TRBD1. The V gene end was trimmed by 3 bases and the J gene end by 3 bases; junction bases not matched to a gene: 6. Germline V CDR1 and CDR2: SGHNT, YYREEE (reference sequence). This CDR3 contains 16 residues. CDR3 residues: CASSSPGQGSYNEQFF. The CDR3 coding sequence is TGTGCCAGCAGCTCTCCGGGACAGGGGAGCTACAATGAGCAGTTCTTC.

This clone was counted a few times. The V and J genes are TRBV10-1 and TRBJ2-7, with a tentative D call TRBD2 (6 bases). This CDR3 contains 14 residues. With 8 bases removed from V and 2 bases from J, the gap between germline ends came to 16 bases. Germline V gives CDR1 WNHNN, CDR2 SYGVQD (reference sequence). The CDR3 coding sequence is TGCGCCAGCGGCCCAACGGGACTCACCTACGAGCAGTACTTC. Its translation: CASGPTGLTYEQYF.

This clone came up a few times. This chain links TRBV7-2 with TRBJ2-3, with 14 bases identical to TRBD2. Per the germline V gene, CDR1 is SGHTA and CDR2 is FQGNSA. The CDR3 is made up of 16 amino acids. With 5 bases clipped from V and 5 bases from J, the junction kept 6 bases outside the gene matches. CDR3 sequence (DNA): TGTGCCAGCAGCCCCGGACTAGCGGGGGGAATAGATACGCAGTATTTT. This translates into CASSPGLAGGIDTQYF.

This rearrangement joins TRBV28 to TRBJ2-3; D is undetermined. The CDR3 is made up of 16 amino acids. Germline loops: CDR1 MDHEN, CDR2 SYDVKM. With 4 bases removed from V and 0 bases from J, the gap between germline ends came to 14 bases. DNA for the CDR3: TGTGCCAGCAGTTCAGGAAAGTATCCTAGCACAGATACGCAGTATTTT. This sequence encodes CASSSGKYPSTDTQYF.

The rearrangement links TRBV15 to TRBJ1-2; D unclear. The CDR3 is 13 residues long. Germline V gene lookup returns CDR1 LNHNV and CDR2 YYDKDF (reference sequence). Between the trimmed V and J ends, which lost 1 base and 7 bases, there was a span of 10 bases. The CDR3 region is CATSRGGSGGYTF. The CDR3 DNA reads TGTGCCACCAGCAGAGGTGGGTCGGGTGGCTACACCTTC.

The chain uses TRBV6-5 and TRBJ1-2, with no clear D. Germline V lookup: CDR1 MNHEY, CDR2 SVGAGI. The V end was cut by 10 bases, the J end by 1 base, with 13 bases between. The CDR3 is 13 amino acids. The CDR3 bases are TGTGCCACCCACCAGGTCCGTAACTATGGCTACACCTTC. This codes for CATHQVRNYGYTF.

The gene calls are TRBV7-2 and TRBJ2-3, with D unresolved. V dropped 8 bases and J dropped 4 bases, with 10 bases sitting between them. Looked up from germline, CDR1 is SGHTA and CDR2 is FQGNSA. The CDR3 extends over 12 amino acids. Here the CDR3 DNA reads TGTGCCAGCGGCATCCTCGCAGATACGCAGTATTTT. Translating gives CASGILADTQYF.

This clone was picked up a small number of times. The CDR3 DNA follows: TGTGCCAGCAGTGAAAATCGGGTTCAGGGGAGCGGGGAGCTGTTTTTT. Amino acid sequence: CASSENRVQGSGELFF. The chain recombines TRBV2 with TRBJ2-2, with D tentatively TRBD1 (6 bases). This CDR3 is built from 16 residues. Between the trimmed V and J ends, which lost 2 bases and 7 bases, there was a span of 17 bases. Germline assignment: CDR1 SNHLY and CDR2 FYNNEI.

The chain uses TRBV27 and TRBJ2-7, with 9 bases identical to TRBD1. V lost 8 bases, J lost 5 bases, and 13 bases stayed unmatched. Germline V gives CDR1 MNHEY, CDR2 SMNVEV (reference sequence). This CDR3 has 15 residues. This CDR3 reads CASLWGQGKSDEQYF. CDR3 DNA: TGTGCCAGCCTTTGGGGACAGGGAAAGTCGGACGAGCAGTACTTC.

In its sample, this clone was seen once. The rearrangement links TRBV6-5 to TRBJ1-3; D unclear. Trimming removed 6 bases from V and 0 bases from J, with 9 bases in between. The CDR3 contains 14 residues. Looked up from germline, CDR1 is MNHEY and CDR2 is SVGAGI. The CDR3 DNA follows: TGTGCCAGCAGGGAGACGATCTCTGGAAACACCATATATTTT. Its protein product is CASRETISGNTIYF.

The J gene is TRBJ2-1, the V gene TRBV14; possible D gene TRBD2, 6 bases. Trimming took off 4 bases at V and 7 bases at J, with 20 bases between the two ends. From germline, CDR1 is SGHDN and CDR2 FVKESK. This CDR3 region has 16 residues. CDR3 sequence (DNA): TGTGCCAGCAGCCCGAGGGCGGGGCGTTGGAGAAATGAGCAGTTCTTC. This translates into CASSPRAGRWRNEQFF.

This clone was seen a single time. This chain joins TRBV5-7 and TRBJ1-3, with D perhaps matching TRBD1 (6 bases). TRBV5-7 is an ORF, with its function uncertain. V was cut by 4 bases and J by 6 bases, with 17 bases left in between. The CDR3 has 15 residues. CDR3 sequence: CASSPAGGDVNTIYF. In DNA, the CDR3 is TGTGCCAGCAGCCCGGCGGGGGGCGATGTAAACACCATATATTTT.